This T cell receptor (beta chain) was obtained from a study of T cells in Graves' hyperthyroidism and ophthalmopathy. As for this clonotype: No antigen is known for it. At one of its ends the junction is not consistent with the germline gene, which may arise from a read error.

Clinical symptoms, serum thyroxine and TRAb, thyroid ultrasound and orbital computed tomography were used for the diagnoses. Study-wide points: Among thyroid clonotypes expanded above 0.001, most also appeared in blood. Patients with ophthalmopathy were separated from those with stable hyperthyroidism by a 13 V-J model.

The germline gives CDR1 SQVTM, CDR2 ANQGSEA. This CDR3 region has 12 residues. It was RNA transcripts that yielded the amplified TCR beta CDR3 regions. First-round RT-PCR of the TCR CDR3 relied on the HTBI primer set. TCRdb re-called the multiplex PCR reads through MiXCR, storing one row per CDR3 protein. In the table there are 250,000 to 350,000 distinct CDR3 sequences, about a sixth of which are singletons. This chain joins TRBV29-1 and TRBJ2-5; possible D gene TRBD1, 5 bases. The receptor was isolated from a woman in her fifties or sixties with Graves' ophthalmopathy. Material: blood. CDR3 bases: TGCAGCGTTCGGACACCCCAAGAGAACCAGTACTTC. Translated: CSVRTPQENQYF.